Listed below are T cell receptor beta chains from one sample, sequenced in a study of beta chain features in type 1 diabetes. Sequencing used immunoSEQ multiplex PCR; TCRdb keeps in-frame clones, though not all of them. The sample contains around 140,000 clones, roughly 10% of which appear only once. The sequenced sample consisted of central memory CD4+ T cells from blood. The source of these receptors is a man aged 30 to 39 with type 1 diabetes. CDR3s leave out the opening cysteine and the closing phenylalanine or tryptophan. Fields, in order: V gene, D gene, clone size, J gene, CDR3 protein. The D gene is left open where the match is weak. Size is omitted from some rows. Given values are once, few, many or a class for expanded clones.

>TRBV5-1|TRBD1|-|TRBJ2-6
ASSALIIGTGSGGANVLT
>TRBV9|TRBD2|few|TRBJ2-5
ASSGSGGETQY
>TRBV30|TRBD2|few|TRBJ2-1
AWRAFSGVNSYNEQF
>TRBV5-1|TRBD1|few|TRBJ2-3
ASSLQGAGDTQY
>TRBV2|-|-|TRBJ2-3
ASTPTEGTDTQY
>TRBV5-1|TRBD1|few|TRBJ2-7
ASSLVWDREREQY
>TRBV7-2|TRBD1|few|TRBJ2-3
ASSLGQGGDTQY
>TRBV6-5|TRBD1|-|TRBJ2-7
ASSHGTGEGYEQY
>TRBV7-8|TRBD1|many|TRBJ1-2
ASSGQGFGYGYT
>TRBV7-3|TRBD1|-|TRBJ2-1
ASSEGQATDNEQF
>TRBV7-8|TRBD2|few|TRBJ2-7
ASSPRLAGSSGEQY
>TRBV5-6|-|few|TRBJ2-1
ASSDRTLYNEQF
>TRBV27|-|-|TRBJ1-1
ASSPGTSNTEAF
>TRBV7-2|-|-|TRBJ1-2
ASRRDRPPLT
>TRBV7-8|-|-|TRBJ2-5
ASSPPGGEETQY
>TRBV15|-|-|TRBJ2-5
ATSTGWGDQY
>TRBV21-1|-|few|TRBJ1-2
ASSKTERGNYGYT
>TRBV5-1|-|-|TRBJ2-5
ASSFSPGGQETQY
>TRBV30|TRBD2|few|TRBJ2-3
AWNPGGRTDTQY
>TRBV18|-|few|TRBJ1-3
ASSPGQRGNTIY
>TRBV7-2|-|-|TRBJ2-2
ASSLVWRGELF
>TRBV18|-|few|TRBJ2-7
ASSPTVGGYYEQY
>TRBV11-3|-|few|TRBJ2-3
ASSPRTSSDTQY
>TRBV5-1|TRBD1|-|TRBJ1-1
ASSLAGQGGTEAF
>TRBV7-9|-|-|TRBJ2-3
ASSRQVETDTQY
>TRBV7-2|-|-|TRBJ2-5
ASKMGAWETQY
>TRBV2|-|few|TRBJ2-1
ASSSKPGNEQF
>TRBV7-2|-|few|TRBJ2-2
ASSLRPGESGELF
>TRBV5-5|TRBD1|few|TRBJ1-4
ASSSPGQGFEKLF
>TRBV28|-|few|TRBJ1-2
ASSFIQGYT
>TRBV4-2|-|few|TRBJ2-5
ASSQGQERLQETQY
>TRBV29-1|TRBD2|-|TRBJ2-1
SGLAGSSYNEQF